The source of this T cell receptor (beta chain) is a study of T-cell reconstitution after alpha-beta-depleted transplantation in children. This clonotype was observed at least ten times. Researchers prepared the TCRbeta library using unique molecular identifiers, the study reports. TCRdb re-called the PCR reads with MiXCR, one entry per CDR3 protein. The data contain a few hundred thousand distinct CDR3 sequences, 9.7% of them seen just once; the ten biggest clones take up about 4.8%. The CDR3 has 16 residues. V was pared by 6 bases and J by 4 bases, with 19 bases between. Germline V CDR1 and CDR2: SEHNR, FQNEAQ (reference sequence).

The chain carries TRBV7-9 and TRBJ1-3, with TRBD1 as a possible D gene (5 bases). This material consisted of PBMCs from the stem cell graft donor, taken from the stem cell graft. This sequence was found in a human donor who donated a stem cell graft to a child with SCID. The CDR3 bases are TGTGCCAGCAGGAATGAGGGGAGGACTTCGGGAAACACCATATATTTT. Its protein is CASRNEGRTSGNTIYF.